A selection of T cell receptor beta chains follows, all from one sample in a study of cytomegalovirus exposure and HLA in healthy donors. Sequencing used immunoSEQ multiplex PCR; TCRdb keeps in-frame clones, though not all of them. In the table there are about 67,000 clones, roughly 80% of which are singletons. The sequenced material came from PBMCs. The source is a woman in her 30s in good health and CMV-seronegative. The CDR3 runs from the conserved cysteine through the conserved F or W. Clone size is not always given. Where it is, it says once, few, many or a class for expanded clones.

clone size: NA; J gene: TRBJ1-5; V gene: TRBV28; CDR3 protein: CASSLFLRSNQPQHF
clone size: NA; J gene: TRBJ2-7; V gene: TRBV10-3; CDR3 protein: CATDTDREFDEQYF
clone size: NA; J gene: TRBJ2-2; V gene: TRBV9; CDR3 protein: CASSVAGGSSGELFF
clone size: few; J gene: TRBJ2-2; V gene: TRBV4-3; CDR3 protein: CASSQISGGGNTGELFF
clone size: NA; J gene: TRBJ1-1; V gene: TRBV5-4; CDR3 protein: CASSVLGQQTEAFF
clone size: NA; J gene: TRBJ1-4; V gene: TRBV5-1; CDR3 protein: CASSLAGEIGEKLFF
clone size: NA; J gene: TRBJ1-2; V gene: TRBV7-9; CDR3 protein: CASSLSLTAPFAF
clone size: NA; J gene: TRBJ2-6; V gene: TRBV11-2; CDR3 protein: CASSLRGSGANVLTF
clone size: NA; J gene: TRBJ1-5; V gene: TRBV28; CDR3 protein: CASRRKQGWGNQPQHF
clone size: NA; J gene: TRBJ2-5; V gene: TRBV14; CDR3 protein: CASSHSETGEETQYF
clone size: NA; J gene: TRBJ1-5; V gene: TRBV5-1; CDR3 protein: CASSPAGQPQHF
clone size: NA; J gene: TRBJ2-3; V gene: TRBV7-2; CDR3 protein: CASSAGTSGGTDTQYF
clone size: NA; J gene: TRBJ2-7; V gene: TRBV4-1; CDR3 protein: CASSQVTVHEQYF
clone size: once; J gene: TRBJ1-6; V gene: TRBV9; CDR3 protein: CASSVSDSGHNSPLHF
clone size: once; J gene: TRBJ1-1; V gene: TRBV7-9; CDR3 protein: CASSLARLNTEAFF
clone size: NA; J gene: TRBJ2-1; V gene: TRBV7-9; CDR3 protein: CASSPPLTGSSYNEQFF
clone size: NA; J gene: TRBJ1-6; V gene: TRBV7-2; CDR3 protein: CASSLAGGGGRNSPLHF
clone size: NA; J gene: TRBJ1-5; V gene: TRBV10-3; CDR3 protein: CAIWGEGNQPQHF
clone size: NA; J gene: TRBJ2-7; V gene: TRBV7-2; CDR3 protein: CASSLGGWQYF
clone size: NA; J gene: TRBJ1-3; V gene: TRBV6-5; CDR3 protein: CASSLSSTGVGNTIYF
clone size: few; J gene: TRBJ1-2; V gene: TRBV27; CDR3 protein: CASRSLDYGYTF
clone size: NA; J gene: TRBJ2-6; V gene: TRBV19; CDR3 protein: CASSIVGNRFGANVLTF
clone size: NA; J gene: TRBJ2-3; V gene: TRBV19; CDR3 protein: CASKIGSSSTRTDTQYF
clone size: few; J gene: TRBJ2-7; V gene: TRBV7-9; CDR3 protein: CASSSTGDSYEQYF
clone size: NA; J gene: TRBJ1-2; V gene: TRBV27; CDR3 protein: CASSLGAGLPWGYTF
clone size: NA; J gene: TRBJ1-1; V gene: TRBV10-1; CDR3 protein: CASSPGQGFTEAFF
clone size: NA; J gene: TRBJ2-1; V gene: TRBV6-6; CDR3 protein: CASRETGSSYNEQFF
clone size: NA; J gene: TRBJ1-5; V gene: TRBV19; CDR3 protein: CASSILGFQPQHF
clone size: NA; J gene: TRBJ1-5; V gene: TRBV6-1; CDR3 protein: CASRGQNQPQHF